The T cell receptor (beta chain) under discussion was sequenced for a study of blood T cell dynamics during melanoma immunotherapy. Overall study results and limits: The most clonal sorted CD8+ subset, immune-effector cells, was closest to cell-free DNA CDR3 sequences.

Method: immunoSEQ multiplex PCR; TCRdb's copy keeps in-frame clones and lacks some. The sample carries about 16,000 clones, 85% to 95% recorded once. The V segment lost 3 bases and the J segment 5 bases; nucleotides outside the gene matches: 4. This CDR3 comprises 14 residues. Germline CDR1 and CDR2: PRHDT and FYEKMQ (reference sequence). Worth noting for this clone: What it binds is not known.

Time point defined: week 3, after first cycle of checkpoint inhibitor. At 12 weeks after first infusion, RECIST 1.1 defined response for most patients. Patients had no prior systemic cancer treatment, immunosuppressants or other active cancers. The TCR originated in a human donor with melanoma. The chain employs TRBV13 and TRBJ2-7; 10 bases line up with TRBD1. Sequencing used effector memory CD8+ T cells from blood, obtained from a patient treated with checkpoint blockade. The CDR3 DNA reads TGTGCCAGCAGCTTGGGGACAGGGGCACACGAGCAGTACTTC. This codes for CASSLGTGAHEQYF.